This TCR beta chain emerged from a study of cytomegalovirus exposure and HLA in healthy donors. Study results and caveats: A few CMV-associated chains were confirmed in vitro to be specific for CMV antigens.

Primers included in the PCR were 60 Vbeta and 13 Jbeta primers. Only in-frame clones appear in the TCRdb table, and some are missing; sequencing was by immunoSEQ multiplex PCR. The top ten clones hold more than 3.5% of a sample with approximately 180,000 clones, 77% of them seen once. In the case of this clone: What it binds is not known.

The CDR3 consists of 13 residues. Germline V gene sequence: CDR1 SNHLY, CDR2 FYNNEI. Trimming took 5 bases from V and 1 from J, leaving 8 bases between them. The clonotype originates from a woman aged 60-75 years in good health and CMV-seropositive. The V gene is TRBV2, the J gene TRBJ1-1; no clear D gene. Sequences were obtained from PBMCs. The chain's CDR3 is CASSFRQNTEAFF. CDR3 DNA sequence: TGTGCCAGCAGTTTCAGACAGAACACTGAAGCTTTCTTT.